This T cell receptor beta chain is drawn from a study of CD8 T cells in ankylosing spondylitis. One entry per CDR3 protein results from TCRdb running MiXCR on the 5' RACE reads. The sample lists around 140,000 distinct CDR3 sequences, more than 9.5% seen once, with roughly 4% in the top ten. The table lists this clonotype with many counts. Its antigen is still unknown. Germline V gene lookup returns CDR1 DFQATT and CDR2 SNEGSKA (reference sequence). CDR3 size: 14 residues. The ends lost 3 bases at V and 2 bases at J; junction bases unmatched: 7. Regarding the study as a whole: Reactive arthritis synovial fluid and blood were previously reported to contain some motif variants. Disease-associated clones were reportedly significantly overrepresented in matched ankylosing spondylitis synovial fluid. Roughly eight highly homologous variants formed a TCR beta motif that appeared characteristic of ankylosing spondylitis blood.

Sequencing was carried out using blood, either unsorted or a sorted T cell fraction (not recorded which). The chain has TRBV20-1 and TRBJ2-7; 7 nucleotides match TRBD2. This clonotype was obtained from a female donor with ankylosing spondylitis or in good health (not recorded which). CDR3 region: CSASPAGIPYEQYF. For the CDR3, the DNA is TGCAGTGCTAGTCCAGCGGGAATCCCCTACGAGCAGTACTTC.